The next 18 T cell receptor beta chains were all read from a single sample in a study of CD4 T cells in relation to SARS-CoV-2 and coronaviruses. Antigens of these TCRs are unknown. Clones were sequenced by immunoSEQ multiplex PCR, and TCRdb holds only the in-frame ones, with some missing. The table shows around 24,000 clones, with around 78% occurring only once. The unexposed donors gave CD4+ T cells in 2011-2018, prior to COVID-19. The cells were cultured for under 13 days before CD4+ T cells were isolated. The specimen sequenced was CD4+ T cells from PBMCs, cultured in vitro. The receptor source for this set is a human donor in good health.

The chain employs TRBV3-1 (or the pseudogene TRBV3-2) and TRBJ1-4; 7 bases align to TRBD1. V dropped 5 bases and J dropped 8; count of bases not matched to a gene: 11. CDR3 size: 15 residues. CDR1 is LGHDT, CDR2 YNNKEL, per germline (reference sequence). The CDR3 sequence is CASSEGRQGREKLFF. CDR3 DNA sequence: TGTGCCAGCAGCGAAGGCCGACAGGGTCGGGAAAAACTGTTTTTT.

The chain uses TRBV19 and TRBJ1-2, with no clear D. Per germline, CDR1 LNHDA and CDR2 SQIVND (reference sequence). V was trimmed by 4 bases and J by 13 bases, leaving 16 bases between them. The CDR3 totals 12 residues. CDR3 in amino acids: CASSTPGSSGTF. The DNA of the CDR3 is TGTGCCAGTAGTACACCAGGTTCTTCGGGCACCTTC.

The CDR3 spells CASANSLNRAANTGELFF. CDR3 nucleotides: TGTGCCAGCGCCAATTCCTTAAACAGGGCGGCGAACACCGGGGAGCTGTTTTTT. The genes are TRBV7-2 and TRBJ2-2, with TRBD1 as a possible D gene (6 bases). The CDR3 runs 18 residues. The V and J ends lost 8 bases and 0 bases respectively, with 22 bases between them. Germline loops: CDR1 SGHTA, CDR2 FQGNSA.

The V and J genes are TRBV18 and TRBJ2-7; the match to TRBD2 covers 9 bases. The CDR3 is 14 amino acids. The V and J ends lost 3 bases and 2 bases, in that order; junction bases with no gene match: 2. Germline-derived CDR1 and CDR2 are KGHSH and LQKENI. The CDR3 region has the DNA TGTGCCAGCTCACCTAGCGGGAGCCCCTACGAGCAGTACTTC. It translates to CASSPSGSPYEQYF.

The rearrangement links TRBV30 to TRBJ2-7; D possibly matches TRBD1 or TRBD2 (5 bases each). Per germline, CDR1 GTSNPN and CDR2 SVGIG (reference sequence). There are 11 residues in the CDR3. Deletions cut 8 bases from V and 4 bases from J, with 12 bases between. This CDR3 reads CAGSGAYEQYF. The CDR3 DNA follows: TGTGCCGGTTCCGGGGCATACGAGCAGTACTTC. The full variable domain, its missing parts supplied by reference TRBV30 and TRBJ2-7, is SQTIHQWPATLVQPVGSPLSLECTVEGTSNPNLYWYRQAAGRGLQLLFYSVGIGQISSEVPQNLSASRPQDRQFILSSKKLLLSDSGFYLCAGSGAYEQYFGPGTRLTVT.

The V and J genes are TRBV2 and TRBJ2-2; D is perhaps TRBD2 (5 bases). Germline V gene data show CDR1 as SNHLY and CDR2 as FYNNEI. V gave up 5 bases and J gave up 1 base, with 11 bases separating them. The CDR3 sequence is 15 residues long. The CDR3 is CASSLEGQNTGELFF. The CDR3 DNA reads TGTGCCAGCAGTTTAGAGGGCCAGAACACCGGGGAGCTGTTTTTT. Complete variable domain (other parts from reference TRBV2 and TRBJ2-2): EPEVTQTPSHQVTQMGQEVILRCVPISNHLYFYWYRQILGQKVEFLVSFYNNEISEKSEIFDDQFSVERPDGSNFTLKIRSTKLEDSAMYFCASSLEGQNTGELFFGEGSRLTVL.

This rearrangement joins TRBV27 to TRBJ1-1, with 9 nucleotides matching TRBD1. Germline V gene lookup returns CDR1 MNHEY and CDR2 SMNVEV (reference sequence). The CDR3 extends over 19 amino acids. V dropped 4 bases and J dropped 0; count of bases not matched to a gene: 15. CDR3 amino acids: CASSWGVYGTGLLNTEAFF. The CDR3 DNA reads TGTGCCAGCAGTTGGGGGGTTTATGGGACAGGGTTACTGAACACTGAAGCTTTCTTT.

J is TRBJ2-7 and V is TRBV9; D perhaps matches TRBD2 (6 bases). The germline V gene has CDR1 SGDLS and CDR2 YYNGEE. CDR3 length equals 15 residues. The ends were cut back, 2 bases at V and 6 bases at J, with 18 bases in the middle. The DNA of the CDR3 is TGTGCCAGCAGCGTTGGACTGGCTCGGGGGAGCGAGCAGTACTTC. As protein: CASSVGLARGSEQYF.

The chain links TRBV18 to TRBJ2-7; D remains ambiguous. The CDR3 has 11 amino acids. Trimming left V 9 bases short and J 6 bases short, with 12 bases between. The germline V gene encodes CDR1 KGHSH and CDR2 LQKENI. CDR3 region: CASHGSAEQYF. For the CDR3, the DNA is TGTGCCAGTCACGGTTCGGCCGAGCAGTACTTC.

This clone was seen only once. In DNA form, the CDR3 reads TGTGCCAGCAGCGAACAGGGACGTTCCGTCTATAATTCACCCCTCCACTTT. Amino acid sequence: CASSEQGRSVYNSPLHF. V is TRBV2 and J is TRBJ1-6, with D possibly matching TRBD1 (6 bases). The CDR3 is made up of 17 amino acids. From germline, CDR1 is SNHLY and CDR2 FYNNEI. V was cut by 6 bases and J by 3 bases, with 18 bases left in between.

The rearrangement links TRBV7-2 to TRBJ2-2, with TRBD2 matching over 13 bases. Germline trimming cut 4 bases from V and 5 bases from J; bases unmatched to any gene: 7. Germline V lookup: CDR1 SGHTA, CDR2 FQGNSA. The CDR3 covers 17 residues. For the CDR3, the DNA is TGTGCCAGCAGCTCGCGGACTAGCGGGAGTGGAACCGGGGAGCTGTTTTTT. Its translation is CASSSRTSGSGTGELFF.

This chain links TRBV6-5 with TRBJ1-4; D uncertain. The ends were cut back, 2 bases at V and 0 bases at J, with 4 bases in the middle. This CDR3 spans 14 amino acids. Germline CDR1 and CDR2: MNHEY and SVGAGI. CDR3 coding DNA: TGTGCCAGCAGTTACGATGCAACTAATGAAAAACTGTTTTTT. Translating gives CASSYDATNEKLFF.

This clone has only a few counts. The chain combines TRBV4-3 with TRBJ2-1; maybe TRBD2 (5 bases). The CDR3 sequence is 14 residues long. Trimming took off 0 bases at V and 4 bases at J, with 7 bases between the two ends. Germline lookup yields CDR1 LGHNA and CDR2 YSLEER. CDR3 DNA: TGCGCCAGCAGCCAAGATAGCGAATACAATGAGCAGTTCTTC. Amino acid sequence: CASSQDSEYNEQFF.

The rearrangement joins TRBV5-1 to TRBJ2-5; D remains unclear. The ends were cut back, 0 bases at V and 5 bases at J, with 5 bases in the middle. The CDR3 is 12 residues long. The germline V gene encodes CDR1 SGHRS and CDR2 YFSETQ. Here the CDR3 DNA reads TGCGCCAGCAGCTTGGCCGGCGAGACCCAGTACTTC. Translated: CASSLAGETQYF.

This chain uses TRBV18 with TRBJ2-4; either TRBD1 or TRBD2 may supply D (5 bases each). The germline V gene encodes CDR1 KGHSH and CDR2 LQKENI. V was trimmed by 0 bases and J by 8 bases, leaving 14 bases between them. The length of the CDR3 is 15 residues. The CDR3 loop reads CASSPPGSRGDIQYF. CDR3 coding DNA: TGTGCCAGCTCACCACCAGGGTCTCGAGGGGACATTCAGTACTTC.

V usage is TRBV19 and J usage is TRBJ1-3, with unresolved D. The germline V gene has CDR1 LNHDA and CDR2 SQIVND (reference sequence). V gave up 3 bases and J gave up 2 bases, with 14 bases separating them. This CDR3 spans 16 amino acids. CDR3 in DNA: TGTGCCAGTAGTATCCAAGCCCGGCAGGCTGGAAACACCATATATTTT. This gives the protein CASSIQARQAGNTIYF.

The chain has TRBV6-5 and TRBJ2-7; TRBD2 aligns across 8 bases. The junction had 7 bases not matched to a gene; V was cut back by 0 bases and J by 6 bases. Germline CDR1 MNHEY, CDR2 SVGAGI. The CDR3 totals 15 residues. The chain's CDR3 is CASSYSKRETGEQYF. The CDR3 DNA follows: TGTGCCAGCAGTTACTCTAAGCGGGAGACTGGCGAGCAGTACTTC.

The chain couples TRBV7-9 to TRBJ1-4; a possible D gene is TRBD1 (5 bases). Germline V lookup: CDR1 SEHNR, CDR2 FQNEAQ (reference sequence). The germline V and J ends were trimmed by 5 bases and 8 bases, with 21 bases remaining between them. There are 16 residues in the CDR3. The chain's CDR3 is CASSRRAFRSGEKLFF. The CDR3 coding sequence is TGTGCCAGCAGCCGGAGAGCTTTCCGGTCAGGGGAAAAACTGTTTTTT.